A single sample gave rise to the 25 T cell receptor beta chains below, sequenced in a study of identical twins (dated by TCRdb to between 2015 and 2016). The method behind the library was 5' RACE. The instrument given in TCRdb is Illumina HiSeq 2000. Through fastp at Q25 and MiXCR, TCRdb rebuilt clones from the public reads, retaining in-frame beta chains. Every entry covers one CDR3 protein and lists the most common genes and DNA from its rows. This sample lists hundreds of thousands of distinct CDR3 sequences; approximately 7% were detected once. Of the sample, roughly 3.4% falls within the top ten clones. This sample was shared with a second study, whose subject was yellow fever vaccine responses in identical twins.

Sequences were obtained from memory (CD45RO+) T cells sorted from blood. The sample's cell subset or site label is to be understood as: CD45RO+ enriched T cells. Receptors were obtained from a woman aged 18-29 years in good health.

The chain has TRBV6-5 and TRBJ2-1; 7 nucleotides match TRBD1. Germline CDR1 MNHEY, CDR2 SVGAGI. The CDR3 spans 11 residues. The V segment lost 6 bases and the J segment 15 bases; nucleotides outside the gene matches: 8. As DNA, the CDR3 is TGTGCCAGCAGGAAAGACAGGGTGACGTTCTTC. It is translated as CASRKDRVTFF.

This chain uses TRBV10-3 with TRBJ2-1, with 14 bases identical to TRBD2. V lost 10 bases, J lost 0 bases, and 5 bases stayed unmatched. The germline V gene encodes CDR1 ENHRY and CDR2 SYGVKD. This CDR3 has 16 amino acids. For the CDR3, the DNA is TGTGCCACAGCGGGGACTAGCGGGAGCTCCTACAATGAGCAGTTCTTC. Protein: CATAGTSGSSYNEQFF.

The gene calls are TRBV7-9 and TRBJ2-4; D remains unclear. Trimming shortened V by 1 base and J by 1 base, and 11 bases separated the two germline ends. Germline V lookup: CDR1 SEHNR, CDR2 FQNEAQ (reference sequence). This CDR3 is 16 amino acids long. CDR3 loop: CASSLGHDGAKNIQYF. The CDR3 bases are TGTGCCAGCAGCTTAGGACATGATGGGGCCAAAAACATTCAGTACTTC.

The chain has TRBV5-1 and TRBJ1-4, with TRBD1 as a possible D gene (6 bases). V lost 2 bases, J lost 1 base, and 12 bases lay in between. The germline CDR1 and CDR2 sequences are SGHRS and YFSETQ. The CDR3 is 16 amino acids. CDR3 residues: CASSLQTGLTNEKLFF. CDR3 nucleotides: TGCGCCAGCAGCTTACAAACAGGGCTAACTAATGAAAAACTGTTTTTT.

This clonotype was seen more than once but under ten times. J is TRBJ1-2 and V is TRBV27, with 8 bases identical to TRBD1. V was pared by 5 bases and J by 7 bases, with 6 bases of the junction left unmatched. Per germline, CDR1 MNHEY and CDR2 SMNVEV (reference sequence). The CDR3 is 13 amino acids. The CDR3 bases are TGTGCCAGCAGTGCCGCACAGGGGGGTGGCTACACCTTC. Residues: CASSAAQGGGYTF.

There are a few counts of this clonotype. The rearrangement uses TRBV12-5 and TRBJ2-7, with 8 bases lining up with TRBD1. With V trimmed by 1 base and J by 3 bases, 20 bases remained unmatched. The germline V gene has CDR1 LGHNT and CDR2 FRNRAP. This CDR3 is 20 amino acids long. The CDR3 loop is CASGLAVAGQAEKTNYEQYF. CDR3 nucleotides: TGTGCTAGTGGTTTGGCTGTTGCGGGACAGGCAGAAAAAACGAACTACGAGCAGTACTTC.

This clonotype has ten or more counts. The chain has TRBV20-1 and TRBJ1-1; the D is unclear. Per the germline V gene, CDR1 is DFQATT and CDR2 is SNEGSKA (reference sequence). Trimming left V 3 bases short and J 5 bases short, with 10 bases between. CDR3 size: 12 residues. The CDR3 bases are TGCAGTGCTAGCGGGTATTTAACTGAAGCTTTCTTT. This translates into CSASGYLTEAFF.

The chain links TRBV5-1 to TRBJ2-7; TRBD2 is a possible D gene (5 bases). Per the germline V gene, CDR1 is SGHRS and CDR2 is YFSETQ. The CDR3 is 16 amino acids. V was cut by 5 bases and J by 2 bases, with 20 bases left in between. The CDR3 here is CASSSTGPPRAYEQYV. CDR3 bases: TGCGCCAGCAGTTCAACCGGGCCACCGCGGGCCTACGAGCAGTACGTC.

The table lists this clonotype with a few counts. CDR3 in amino acids: CASSPPDRTGTGELFF. CDR3 bases: TGTGCCAGCTCACCACCCGACCGTACGGGCACCGGGGAGCTGTTTTTT. The chain employs TRBV18 and TRBJ2-2; D is undetermined. The length of the CDR3 is 16 residues. Per the germline V gene, CDR1 is KGHSH and CDR2 is LQKENI. Deletions cut 0 bases from V and 4 bases from J, with 12 bases between.

The chain couples TRBV5-5 to TRBJ2-7; D call uncertain. V was clipped by 4 bases and J by 6 bases, with 14 bases between them. This CDR3 spans 13 amino acids. Germline CDR1 SGHKS, CDR2 YYEKEE (reference sequence). Written as DNA, the CDR3 is TGTGCCAGCAGCCCTACCTCGAGTTCCGAGCAGTACTTC. Its protein is CASSPTSSSEQYF.

This clonotype was found many times. This chain joins TRBV5-1 and TRBJ2-2, with a possible D match to TRBD1 (6 bases). CDR3 size: 15 residues. V lost 3 bases to trimming and J lost 0 bases, with 9 bases between them. The germline CDR1 and CDR2 sequences are SGHRS and YFSETQ. Here the CDR3 DNA reads TGCGCCAGCAGCTCGACAGGTTCGAACACCGGGGAGCTGTTTTTT. Protein product: CASSSTGSNTGELFF.

This clonotype has more than one count but fewer than ten. V usage is TRBV5-4 and J usage is TRBJ2-3; TRBD2 aligns across 11 bases. CDR1 is SGHNT, CDR2 YYREEE, per germline (reference sequence). The CDR3 extends over 19 amino acids. J lost 5 bases, V lost 0 bases, and 14 bases had no gene match. CDR3 sequence: CASSLAGHTSGRWGDTQYF. As DNA, the CDR3 is TGTGCCAGCAGCTTGGCTGGGCATACTAGCGGGAGATGGGGAGATACGCAGTATTTT.

This chain joins TRBV18 and TRBJ2-5; 8 bases match TRBD2. Unmatched junction bases numbered 9, after V lost 0 bases and J lost 3 bases. The CDR3 consists of 17 residues. Germline V gene lookup returns CDR1 KGHSH and CDR2 LQKENI. In DNA, the CDR3 is TGTGCCAGCTCACCACCGGGACTAGGACCCGGAAAAGAGACCCAGTACTTC. Its protein is CASSPPGLGPGKETQYF.

In its sample, this clonotype was seen many times. The chain recombines TRBV24-1 with TRBJ2-1; the D is unclear. The V gene lost 4 bases and the J gene lost 7 bases, with 4 bases spanning the gap. The V gene's germline CDR1 is KGHDR and CDR2 SFDVKD. The CDR3 has 11 amino acids. The CDR3 region has the DNA TGTGCCACCAGTGAAAGGAATGAGCAGTTCTTC. Its protein is CATSERNEQFF.

As to this clonotype: A junction boundary mismatches the germline segment, possibly from a read error. The chain carries TRBV6-1 and TRBJ2-1; 12 nucleotides match TRBD2. This CDR3 has 13 residues. In germline, CDR1 is MNHNS, CDR2 SASEGT. The DNA of the CDR3 is TGTGCCAGCAGTGAACTAGGACTAGCGGGGCTCTCCTTC. Translating gives CASSELGLAGLSF.

This clonotype was counted ten times or more. The V call is TRBV7-9, the J call TRBJ2-7, with D perhaps matching TRBD1 (5 bases). V lost 2 bases to trimming and J lost 5 bases, with 13 bases between them. The CDR3 has 14 amino acids. CDR1 and CDR2 (germline): SEHNR, FQNEAQ (reference sequence). This CDR3 reads CASSLQGLIDEQYF. The CDR3 nucleotides read TGTGCCAGCAGCTTACAGGGTTTAATAGACGAGCAGTACTTC. Using reference TRBV7-9 and TRBJ2-7 for the parts outside the CDR3, the full variable domain is DTGVSQNPRHKITKRGQNVTFRCDPISEHNRLYWYRQTLGQGPEFLTYFQNEAQLEKSRLLSDRFSAERPKGSFSTLEIQRTEQGDSAMYLCASSLQGLIDEQYFGPGTRLTVT.

The gene calls are TRBV29-1 and TRBJ1-6; D unclear. This CDR3 is built from 12 residues. V was trimmed by 4 bases and J by 14 bases, leaving 15 bases between them. The V gene's germline CDR1 is SQVTM and CDR2 ANQGSEA. The CDR3: CSVGEPGATLHF. The CDR3 DNA reads TGCAGCGTTGGGGAGCCGGGCGCAACCCTCCACTTT.

Regarding this clonotype: The junction shows a germline mismatch at one end, possibly a read error. The V and J genes are TRBV19 and TRBJ2-7; D perhaps matches TRBD1 (6 bases). The germline V gene encodes CDR1 LNHDA and CDR2 SQIVND (reference sequence). CDR3 length: 15 amino acids. The DNA for the CDR3 is TGTGCCAGTAGCATAGCCGGACAGAGACCCTACGAGCAGTACTTC. Translated, it gives CASSIAGQRPYEQYF.

This clonotype showed up just a few times. V is TRBV18 and J is TRBJ2-7, with D tentatively TRBD1 (5 bases). The CDR3 extends over 15 amino acids. V was trimmed by 2 bases and J by 0 bases, leaving 11 bases between them. Germline V lookup: CDR1 KGHSH, CDR2 LQKENI. The CDR3 region has the DNA TGTGCCAGCTCACCAAGTCAGGGTTCCTCCTACGAGCAGTACTTC. Translation gives CASSPSQGSSYEQYF.

This clonotype was seen at least ten times. The J gene is TRBJ2-1, the V gene TRBV7-8, with 8 bases matching TRBD2. Germline lookup yields CDR1 SGHVS and CDR2 FQNEAQ. This CDR3 has 15 amino acids. Trimming took 5 bases from V and 5 from J; bases not matched to a gene: 8. DNA of the CDR3: TGTGCCAGCAGCCCTCGGGGGGGCCTGAACAATGAGCAGTTCTTC. Protein: CASSPRGGLNNEQFF.

Only a few counts were recorded for this clonotype. The V call is TRBV28, the J call TRBJ1-1, with D tentatively TRBD1 (6 bases). The germline V and J ends were trimmed by 2 bases and 12 bases, with 22 bases remaining between them. The CDR3 totals 15 residues. Germline V CDR1 and CDR2: MDHEN, SYDVKM. CDR3 sequence (DNA): TGTGCCAGCAGTTTACCCCCCTACAGGGTCCCGGAGCCTTTCTTT. Translation: CASSLPPYRVPEPFF.

The table lists this clonotype with many counts. This chain links TRBV6-1 with TRBJ2-3, with 9 bases lining up with TRBD1. The V segment lost 1 base and the J segment 4 bases; nucleotides outside the gene matches: 0. Germline V gives CDR1 MNHNS, CDR2 SASEGT. The CDR3 covers 14 residues. Here the CDR3 DNA reads TGTGCCAGCAGTGAAGGGACAGGGGCAGATACGCAGTATTTT. Protein sequence: CASSEGTGADTQYF.

In this sample, this clonotype turned up many times. The chain couples TRBV12-3 or TRBV12-4 to TRBJ2-5, with TRBD1 matching over 7 bases. The CDR3 runs 13 residues. V dropped 4 bases and J dropped 7; count of bases not matched to a gene: 6. This CDR3 reads CASSWDSSATQYF. The CDR3 DNA reads TGTGCCAGCAGTTGGGACAGTTCTGCGACCCAGTACTTC.

This clonotype was observed many times. The gene calls are TRBV28 and TRBJ2-1; the D gene could be TRBD1 or TRBD2 (5 bases each). The CDR3 totals 16 residues. V shed 5 bases and J shed 5 bases, with 19 bases lying between them. Germline V gene data show CDR1 as MDHEN and CDR2 as SYDVKM. The CDR3 spells CASSVWGPGLNNEQFF. Written as DNA, the CDR3 is TGTGCCAGCAGTGTGTGGGGCCCCGGACTCAACAATGAGCAGTTCTTC.

This clonotype was picked up many times. The chain is built from TRBV20-1 and TRBJ2-5; TRBD2 matches 12 bases. The CDR3 contains 17 residues. Trimming removed 1 base from V and 5 bases from J; junction bases left unmatched: 11. Germline-derived CDR1 and CDR2 are DFQATT and SNEGSKA (reference sequence). The DNA of the CDR3 is TGCAGTGCTAGAGTCCGGACTAGCGGGACCCCCCCGGAGACCCAGTACTTC. The encoded protein is CSARVRTSGTPPETQYF.